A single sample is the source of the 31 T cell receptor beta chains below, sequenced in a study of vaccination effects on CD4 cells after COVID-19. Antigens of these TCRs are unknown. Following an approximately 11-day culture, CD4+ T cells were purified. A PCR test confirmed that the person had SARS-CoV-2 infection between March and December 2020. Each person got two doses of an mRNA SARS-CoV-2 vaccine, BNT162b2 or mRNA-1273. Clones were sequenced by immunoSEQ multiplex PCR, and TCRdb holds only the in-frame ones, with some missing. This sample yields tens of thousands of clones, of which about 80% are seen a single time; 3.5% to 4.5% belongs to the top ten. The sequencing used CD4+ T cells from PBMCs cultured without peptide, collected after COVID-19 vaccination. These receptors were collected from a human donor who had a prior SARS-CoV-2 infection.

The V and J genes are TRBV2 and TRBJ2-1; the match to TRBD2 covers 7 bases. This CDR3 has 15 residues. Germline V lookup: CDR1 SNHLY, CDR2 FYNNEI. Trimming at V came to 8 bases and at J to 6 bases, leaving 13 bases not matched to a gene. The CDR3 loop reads CASCVGLGSGNEQFF. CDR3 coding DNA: TGTGCCAGCTGCGTTGGACTAGGGTCAGGCAATGAGCAGTTCTTC.

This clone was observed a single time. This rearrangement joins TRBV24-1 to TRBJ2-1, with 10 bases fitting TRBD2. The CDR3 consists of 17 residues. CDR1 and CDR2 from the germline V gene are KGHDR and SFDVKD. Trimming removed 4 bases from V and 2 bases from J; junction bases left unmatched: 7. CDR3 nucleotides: TGTGCCACCAGTGACTCTAGCGGGAGTTCCCCCTACAATGAGCAGTTCTTC. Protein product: CATSDSSGSSPYNEQFF.

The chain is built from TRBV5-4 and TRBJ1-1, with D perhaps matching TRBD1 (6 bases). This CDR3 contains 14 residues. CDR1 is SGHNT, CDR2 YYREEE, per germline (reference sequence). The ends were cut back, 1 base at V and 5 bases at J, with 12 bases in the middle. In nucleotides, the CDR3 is TGTGCCAGCAGCTTGTGGGGGGGCTTTACTGAAGCTTTCTTT. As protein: CASSLWGGFTEAFF.

The CDR3 is CARSSAQLKGNTEAFF. The CDR3 region has the DNA TGTGCCAGAAGCTCTGCCCAACTGAAAGGGAACACTGAAGCTTTCTTT. The chain has TRBV5-3 and TRBJ1-1; D not certain. TRBV5-3 is flagged as an ORF with uncertain function. The CDR3 runs to 16 residues. The ends were cut back, 3 bases at V and 1 base at J, with 16 bases in the middle.

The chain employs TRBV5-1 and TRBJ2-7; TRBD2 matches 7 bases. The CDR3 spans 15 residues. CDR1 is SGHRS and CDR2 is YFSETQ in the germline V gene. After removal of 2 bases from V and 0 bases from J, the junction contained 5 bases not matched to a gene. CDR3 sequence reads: CASSLSGDPSYEQYF. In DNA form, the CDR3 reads TGCGCCAGCAGCTTAAGCGGGGACCCCTCCTACGAGCAGTACTTC.

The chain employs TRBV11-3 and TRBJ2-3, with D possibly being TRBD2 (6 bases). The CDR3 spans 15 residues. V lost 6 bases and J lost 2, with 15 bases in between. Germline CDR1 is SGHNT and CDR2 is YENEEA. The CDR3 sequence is CASSQSGFDTDTQYF. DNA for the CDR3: TGTGCCAGCAGTCAAAGCGGGTTCGACACAGATACGCAGTATTTT.

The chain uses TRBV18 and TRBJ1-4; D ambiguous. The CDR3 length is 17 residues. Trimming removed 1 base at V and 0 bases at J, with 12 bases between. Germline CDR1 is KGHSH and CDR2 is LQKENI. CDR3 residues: CASSPLRHSTTNEKLFF. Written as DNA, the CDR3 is TGTGCCAGCTCACCACTTCGACACAGCACAACTAATGAAAAACTGTTTTTT. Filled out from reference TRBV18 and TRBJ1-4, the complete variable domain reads NAGVMQNPRHLVRRRGQEARLRCSPMKGHSHVYWYRQLPEEGLKFMVYLQKENIIDESGMPKERFSAEFPKEGPSILRIQQVVRGDSAAYFCASSPLRHSTTNEKLFFGSGTQLSVL.

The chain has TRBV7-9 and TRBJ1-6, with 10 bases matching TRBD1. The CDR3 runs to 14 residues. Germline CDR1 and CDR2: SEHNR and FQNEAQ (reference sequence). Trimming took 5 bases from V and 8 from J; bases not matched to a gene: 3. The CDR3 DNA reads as TGTGCCAGCAGCCCTGGGACAGGGGATTCACCCCTCCACTTT. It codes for CASSPGTGDSPLHF.

Here the CDR3 DNA reads TGTGCCAGCAGCTGGGTAATGGGGGGGCCTAAAGAGACCCAGTACTTC. As protein: CASSWVMGGPKETQYF. This chain links TRBV5-4 with TRBJ2-5; a possible D gene is TRBD2 (7 bases). The V gene's germline CDR1 is SGHNT and CDR2 YYREEE (reference sequence). This CDR3 region has 16 residues. V lost 3 bases to trimming and J lost 3 bases, with 18 bases between them.

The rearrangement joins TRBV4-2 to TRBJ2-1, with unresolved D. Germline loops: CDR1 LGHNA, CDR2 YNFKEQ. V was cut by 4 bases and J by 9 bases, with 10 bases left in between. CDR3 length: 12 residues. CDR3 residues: CASSLTGFEQFF. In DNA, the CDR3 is TGTGCCAGCAGCCTCACCGGGTTTGAGCAGTTCTTC.

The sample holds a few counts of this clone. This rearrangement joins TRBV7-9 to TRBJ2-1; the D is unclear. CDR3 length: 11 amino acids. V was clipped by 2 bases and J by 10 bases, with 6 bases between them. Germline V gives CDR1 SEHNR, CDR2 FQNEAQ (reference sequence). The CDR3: CASSLIGEQFF. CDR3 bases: TGTGCCAGCAGCTTAATCGGGGAGCAGTTCTTC.

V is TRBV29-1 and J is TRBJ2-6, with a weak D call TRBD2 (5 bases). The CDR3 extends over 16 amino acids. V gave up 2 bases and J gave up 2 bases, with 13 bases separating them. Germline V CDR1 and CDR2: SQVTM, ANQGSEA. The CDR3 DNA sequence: TGCAGCGTTGAACCCCTCGACGGGGCTGGGGCCAACGTCCTGACTTTC. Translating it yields CSVEPLDGAGANVLTF. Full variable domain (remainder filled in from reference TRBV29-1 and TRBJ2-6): SAVISQKPSRDICQRGTSLTIQCQVDSQVTMMFWYRQQPGQSLTLIATANQGSEATYESGFVIDKFPISRPNLTFSTLTVSNMSPEDSSIYLCSVEPLDGAGANVLTFGAGSRLTVL.

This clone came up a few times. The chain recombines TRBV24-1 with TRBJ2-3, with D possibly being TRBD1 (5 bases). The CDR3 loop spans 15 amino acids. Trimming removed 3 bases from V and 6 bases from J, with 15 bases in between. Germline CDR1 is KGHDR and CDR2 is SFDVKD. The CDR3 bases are TGTGCCACCAGTGATCCCCTGGGCCCAGGGGATACGCAGTATTTT. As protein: CATSDPLGPGDTQYF.

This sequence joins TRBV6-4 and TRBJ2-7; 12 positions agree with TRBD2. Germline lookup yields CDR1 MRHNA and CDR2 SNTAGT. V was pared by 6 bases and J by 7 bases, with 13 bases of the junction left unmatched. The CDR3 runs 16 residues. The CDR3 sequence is CASSATSGRNPGEQYF. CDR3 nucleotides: TGTGCCAGCAGCGCGACTAGCGGGAGAAACCCGGGGGAGCAGTACTTC.

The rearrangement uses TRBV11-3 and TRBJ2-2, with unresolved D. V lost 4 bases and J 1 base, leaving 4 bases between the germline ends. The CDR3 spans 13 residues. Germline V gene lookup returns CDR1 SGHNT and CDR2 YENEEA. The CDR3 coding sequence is TGTGCCAGCAGCTCGGGGAACACCGGGGAGCTGTTTTTT. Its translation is CASSSGNTGELFF. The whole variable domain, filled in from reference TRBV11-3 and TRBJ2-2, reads EAGVVQSPRYKIIEKKQPVAFWCNPISGHNTLYWYLQNLGQGPELLIRYENEEAVDDSQLPKDRFSAERLKGVDSTLKIQPAELGDSAVYLCASSSGNTGELFFGEGSRLTVL.

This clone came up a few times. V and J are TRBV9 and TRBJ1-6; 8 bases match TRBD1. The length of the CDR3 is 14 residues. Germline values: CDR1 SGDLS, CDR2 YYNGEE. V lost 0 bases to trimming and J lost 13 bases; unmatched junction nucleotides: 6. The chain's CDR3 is CASSVDQGATPLHF. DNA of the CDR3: TGTGCCAGCAGCGTAGATCAGGGGGCTACCCCCCTCCACTTT.

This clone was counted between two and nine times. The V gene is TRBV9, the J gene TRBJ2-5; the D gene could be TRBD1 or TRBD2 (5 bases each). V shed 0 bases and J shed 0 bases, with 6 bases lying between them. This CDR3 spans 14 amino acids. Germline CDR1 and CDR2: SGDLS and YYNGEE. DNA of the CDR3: TGTGCCAGCAGCGTAGGGGGGAACCAAGAGACCCAGTACTTC. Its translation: CASSVGGNQETQYF.

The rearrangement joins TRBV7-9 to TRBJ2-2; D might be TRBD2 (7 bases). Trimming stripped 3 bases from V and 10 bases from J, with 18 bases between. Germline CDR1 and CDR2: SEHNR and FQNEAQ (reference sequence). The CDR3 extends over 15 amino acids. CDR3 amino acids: CASSFSTGGPEELFF. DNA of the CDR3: TGTGCCAGCAGCTTTTCCACGGGGGGCCCCGAGGAGCTGTTTTTT.

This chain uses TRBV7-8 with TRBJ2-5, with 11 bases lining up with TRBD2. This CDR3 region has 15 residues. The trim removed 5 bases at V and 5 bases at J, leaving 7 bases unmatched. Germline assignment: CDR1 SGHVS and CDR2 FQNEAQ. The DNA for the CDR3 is TGTGCCAGCAGCCGGACTAGCGGGTCTCATGAGACCCAGTACTTC. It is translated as CASSRTSGSHETQYF.

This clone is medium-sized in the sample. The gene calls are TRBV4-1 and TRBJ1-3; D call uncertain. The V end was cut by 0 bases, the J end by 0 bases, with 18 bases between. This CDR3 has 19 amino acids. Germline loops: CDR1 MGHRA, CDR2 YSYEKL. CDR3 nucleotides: TGCGCCAGCAGCCAAGATCGGTTAACACCGGGGTTCTCTGGAAACACCATATATTTT. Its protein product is CASSQDRLTPGFSGNTIYF.

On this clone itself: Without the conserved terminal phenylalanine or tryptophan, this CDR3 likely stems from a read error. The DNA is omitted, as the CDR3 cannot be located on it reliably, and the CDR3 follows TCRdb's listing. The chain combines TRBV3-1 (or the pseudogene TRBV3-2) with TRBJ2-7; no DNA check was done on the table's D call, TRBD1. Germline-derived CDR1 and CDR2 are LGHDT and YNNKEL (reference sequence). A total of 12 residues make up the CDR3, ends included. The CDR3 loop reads CASSQEPGQTHL.

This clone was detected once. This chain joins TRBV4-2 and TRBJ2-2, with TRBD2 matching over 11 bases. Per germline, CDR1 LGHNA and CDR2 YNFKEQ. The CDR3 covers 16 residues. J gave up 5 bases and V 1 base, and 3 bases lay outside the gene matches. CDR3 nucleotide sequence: TGTGCCAGCAGCCAAGTAGCGGGGGGGCCGACCGGGGAGCTGTTTTTT. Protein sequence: CASSQVAGGPTGELFF.

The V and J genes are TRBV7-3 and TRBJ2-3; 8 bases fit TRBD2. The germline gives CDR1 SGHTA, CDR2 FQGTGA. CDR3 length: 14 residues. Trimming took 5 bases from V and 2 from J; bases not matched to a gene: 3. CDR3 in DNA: TGTGCCAGCAGCCAGACTAGCGTCACAGATACGCAGTATTTT. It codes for CASSQTSVTDTQYF.

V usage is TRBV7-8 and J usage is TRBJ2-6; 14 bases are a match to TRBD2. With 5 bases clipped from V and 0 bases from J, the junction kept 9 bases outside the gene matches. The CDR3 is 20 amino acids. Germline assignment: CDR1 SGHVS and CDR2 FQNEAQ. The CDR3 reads CASSGRLGLAGDSGANVLTF. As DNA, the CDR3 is TGTGCCAGCAGCGGACGACTGGGACTAGCGGGAGACTCTGGGGCCAACGTCCTGACTTTC. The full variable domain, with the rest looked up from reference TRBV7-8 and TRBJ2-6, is GAGVSQSPRYKVAKRGQDVALRCDPISGHVSLFWYQQALGQGPEFLTYFQNEAQLDKSGLPSDRFFAERPEGSVSTLKIQRTQQEDSAVYLCASSGRLGLAGDSGANVLTFGAGSRLTVL.

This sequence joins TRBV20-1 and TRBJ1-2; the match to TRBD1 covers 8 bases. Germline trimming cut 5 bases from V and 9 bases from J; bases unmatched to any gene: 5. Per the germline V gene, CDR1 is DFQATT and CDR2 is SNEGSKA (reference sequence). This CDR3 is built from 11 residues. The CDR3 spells CSAGQGLSYTF. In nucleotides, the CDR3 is TGCAGTGCTGGACAGGGACTGAGCTACACCTTC.

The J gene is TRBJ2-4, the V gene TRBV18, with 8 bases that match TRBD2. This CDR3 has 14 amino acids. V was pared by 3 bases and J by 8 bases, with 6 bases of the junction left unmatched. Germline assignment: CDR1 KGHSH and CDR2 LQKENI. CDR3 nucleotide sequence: TGTGCCAGCTCACCTGGGACTAGGGCGGACATTCAGTACTTC. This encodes CASSPGTRADIQYF. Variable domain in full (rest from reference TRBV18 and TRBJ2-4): NAGVMQNPRHLVRRRGQEARLRCSPMKGHSHVYWYRQLPEEGLKFMVYLQKENIIDESGMPKERFSAEFPKEGPSILRIQQVVRGDSAAYFCASSPGTRADIQYFGAGTRLSVL.

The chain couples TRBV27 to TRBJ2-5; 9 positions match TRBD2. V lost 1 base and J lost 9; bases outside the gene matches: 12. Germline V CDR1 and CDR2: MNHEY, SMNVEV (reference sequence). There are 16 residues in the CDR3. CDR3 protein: CASSLYPASGAKSQYF. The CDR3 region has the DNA TGTGCCAGCAGTTTATATCCGGCTAGCGGGGCCAAATCCCAGTACTTC.

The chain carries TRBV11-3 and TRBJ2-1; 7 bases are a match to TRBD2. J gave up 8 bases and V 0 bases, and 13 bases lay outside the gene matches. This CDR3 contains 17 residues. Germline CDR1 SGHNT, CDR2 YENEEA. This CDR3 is CASSLDLGAGVSYEQFF. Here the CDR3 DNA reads TGTGCCAGCAGCTTAGATCTGGGCGCGGGAGTAAGCTATGAGCAGTTCTTC.

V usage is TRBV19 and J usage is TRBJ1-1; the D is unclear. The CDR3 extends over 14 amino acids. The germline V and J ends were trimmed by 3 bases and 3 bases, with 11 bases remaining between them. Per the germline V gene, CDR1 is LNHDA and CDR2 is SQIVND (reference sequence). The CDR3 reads CASSIVGLDTEAFF. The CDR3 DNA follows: TGTGCCAGTAGTATTGTGGGCTTGGACACTGAAGCTTTCTTT. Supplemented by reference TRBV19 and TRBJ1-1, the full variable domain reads DGGITQSPKYLFRKEGQNVTLSCEQNLNHDAMYWYRQDPGQGLRLIYYSQIVNDFQKGDIAEGYSVSREKKESFPLTVTSAQKNPTAFYLCASSIVGLDTEAFFGQGTRLTVV.

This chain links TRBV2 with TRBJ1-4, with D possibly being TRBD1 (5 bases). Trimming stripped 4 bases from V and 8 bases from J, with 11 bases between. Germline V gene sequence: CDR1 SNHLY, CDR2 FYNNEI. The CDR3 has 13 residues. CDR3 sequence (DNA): TGTGCCAGCAGTGCCAGGGAGGGCGAAAAACTGTTTTTT. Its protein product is CASSAREGEKLFF.

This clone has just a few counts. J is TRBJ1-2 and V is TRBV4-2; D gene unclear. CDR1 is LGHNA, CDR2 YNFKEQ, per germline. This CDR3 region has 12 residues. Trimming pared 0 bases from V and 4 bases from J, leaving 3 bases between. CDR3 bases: TGTGCCAGCAGCCAAGACAGCTATGGCTACACCTTC. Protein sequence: CASSQDSYGYTF.